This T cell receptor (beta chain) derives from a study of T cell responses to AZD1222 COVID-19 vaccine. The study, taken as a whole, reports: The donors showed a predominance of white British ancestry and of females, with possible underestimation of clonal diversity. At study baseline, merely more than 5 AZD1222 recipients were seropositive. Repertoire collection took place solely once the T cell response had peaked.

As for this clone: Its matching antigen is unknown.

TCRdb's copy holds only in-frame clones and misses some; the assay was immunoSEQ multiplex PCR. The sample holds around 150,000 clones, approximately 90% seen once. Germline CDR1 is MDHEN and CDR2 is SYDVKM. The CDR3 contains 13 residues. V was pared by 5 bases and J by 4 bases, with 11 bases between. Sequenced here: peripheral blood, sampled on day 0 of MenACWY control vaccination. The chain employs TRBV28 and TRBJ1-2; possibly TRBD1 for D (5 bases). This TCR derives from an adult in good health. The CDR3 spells CASSPGLPYGYTF. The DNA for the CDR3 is TGTGCCAGCAGTCCGGGACTCCCCTATGGCTACACCTTC.